Below, 9 T cell receptor beta chains from the same sample are listed, as sequenced in a study of blood T cell repertoires in COVID-19. The data were produced by immunoSEQ multiplex PCR, yet TCRdb's version contains in-frame clones alone and is incomplete. The sample has some 150,000 clones; approximately 90% are singletons. The specimen was peripheral blood. The receptors were sampled from a woman between 50 and 59 years old with acute or convalescent COVID-19.

The chain couples TRBV5-8 to TRBJ1-5, with 7 bases fitting TRBD1. The CDR3 is made up of 16 amino acids. Trimming took 5 bases from V and 0 from J; bases not matched to a gene: 8. Germline V gene data show CDR1 as SGHTS and CDR2 as YDEGEE. In DNA form, the CDR3 reads TGTGCCAGCAGATACACAGGGGATTATAGCAATCAGCCCCAGCATTTT. Translated, it gives CASRYTGDYSNQPQHF.

The gene calls are TRBV21-1 and TRBJ2-7; TRBD2 is taken as the D call from the table, unchecked against the DNA. TRBV21-1 counts as a pseudogene. The CDR3 spans 15 residues. CDR3 in DNA: TGTGCCAGCAGCGGAGATAGCGGGAGGGGTCTGGAGCAGTACTTC. Translating gives CASSGDSGRGLEQYF.

This CDR3 reads CASSSGTSGSEQYF. The CDR3 nucleotides read TGTGCCAGCAGTTCCGGGACTAGCGGGAGCGAGCAGTACTTC. The rearrangement links TRBV6-5 to TRBJ2-7; 14 bases agree with TRBD2. CDR1 and CDR2 from the germline V gene are MNHEY and SVGAGI. Trimming removed 4 bases from V and 6 bases from J; junction bases left unmatched: 2. This CDR3 comprises 14 residues.

The chain links TRBV6-2 or TRBV6-3 to TRBJ2-3, with 7 positions matching TRBD1. The J segment lost 7 bases and the V segment lost 6 bases, leaving 10 bases of the junction unmatched. Germline loops: CDR1 MNHEY, CDR2 SVGEGT. The CDR3 is 14 residues long. The CDR3 sequence is CASSPTGIGYTQYF. CDR3 coding DNA: TGTGCCAGCAGCCCGACAGGGATTGGGTATACGCAGTATTTT.

This clone was detected only a few times. The chain joins TRBV19 to TRBJ1-2; 8 bases align to TRBD1. CDR1 is LNHDA, CDR2 SQIVND, per germline (reference sequence). V gave up 5 bases and J gave up 8 bases; unmatched junction bases: 13. The CDR3 runs to 15 residues. The chain's CDR3 is CASSPTGAQTRGYTF. CDR3 coding DNA: TGTGCCAGTAGTCCGACAGGGGCGCAGACTCGAGGCTACACCTTC.

The V call is TRBV7-3, the J call TRBJ2-2, with a tentative D call TRBD1 (6 bases). CDR1 is SGHTA and CDR2 is FQGTGA in the germline V gene. The V end lost 6 bases, the J end lost 0 bases, and 11 bases lay between the germline ends. The CDR3 is 15 amino acids. In DNA form, the CDR3 reads TGTGCCAGCAGTAAACAGGGCGCGAACACCGGGGAGCTGTTTTTT. The encoded protein is CASSKQGANTGELFF.

The V and J genes are TRBV7-2 and TRBJ1-5, with 7 bases fitting TRBD1. In germline, CDR1 is SGHTA, CDR2 FQGNSA. The CDR3 loop spans 15 amino acids. Germline trimming cut 5 bases from V and 1 base from J; bases unmatched to any gene: 5. For the CDR3, the DNA is TGTGCCAGCAGCATAGAGGACAGGAGCAATCAGCCCCAGCATTTT. It specifies CASSIEDRSNQPQHF.

The rearrangement links TRBV27 to TRBJ1-2; D remains unclear. V was clipped by 6 bases and J by 7 bases, with 15 bases between them. CDR3 length: 13 amino acids. CDR1 is MNHEY and CDR2 is SMNVEV in the germline V gene (reference sequence). Written as DNA, the CDR3 is TGTGCCAGCAGGGCGGGCGGAGTCAGTGGCTACACCTTC. Protein product: CASRAGGVSGYTF.

The V call is TRBV15, the J call TRBJ2-1; no reliable D call. V was pared by 2 bases and J by 6 bases, with 14 bases between. This CDR3 comprises 15 residues. Germline values: CDR1 LNHNV, CDR2 YYDKDF (reference sequence). The CDR3 sequence: CATSRSWPFPNEQFF. The CDR3 coding sequence is TGTGCCACCAGCAGATCATGGCCTTTTCCCAATGAGCAGTTCTTC.